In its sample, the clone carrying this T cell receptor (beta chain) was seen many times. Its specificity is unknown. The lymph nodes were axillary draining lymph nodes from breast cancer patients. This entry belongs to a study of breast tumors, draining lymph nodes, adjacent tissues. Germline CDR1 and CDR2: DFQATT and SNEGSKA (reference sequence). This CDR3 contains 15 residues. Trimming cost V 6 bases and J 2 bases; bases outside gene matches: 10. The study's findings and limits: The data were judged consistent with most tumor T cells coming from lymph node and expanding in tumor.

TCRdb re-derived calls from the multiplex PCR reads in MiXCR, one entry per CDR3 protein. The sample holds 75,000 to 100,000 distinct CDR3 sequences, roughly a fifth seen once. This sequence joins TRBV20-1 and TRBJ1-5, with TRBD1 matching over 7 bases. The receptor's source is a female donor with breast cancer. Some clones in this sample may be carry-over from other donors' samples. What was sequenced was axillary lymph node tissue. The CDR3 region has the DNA TGCAGTGCAAGGATAGGGGGCCTAGGCAATCAGCCCCAGCATTTT. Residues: CSARIGGLGNQPQHF.